This T cell receptor (beta chain) was recovered during a study of T-cell memory formation after mild COVID-19 (TCRdb year 2021). Broadly, across the study: TCR sequence clusters from the two donors were found to be largely donor specific. In a couple of donors, T-cell clones that expanded and contracted after mild COVID-19 were followed by sequencing TCRalpha and TCRbeta repertoires longitudinally. The cohort comprised two young, previously healthy adult volunteers, one female and one male.

Paper-wide results and their limitations: The study covered only two mild cases, and larger cohorts including severe cases with pre-infection samples were considered necessary. Contracting CD4+ clones appeared mostly in the CM and EM memory subsets, whereas CD8+ clones were enriched in EMRA. From day 15 to 85, contracting clones showed balanced CD4/CD8 phenotypes, whereas a second wave of clones that expanded from day 15 to 37 leaned towards CD4+. The detection of some responding clones in pre-infection memory suggests that pre-existing cross-reactive memory T cells joined the SARS-CoV-2 response. Whether the second-wave clones peaking on day 37 were SARS-CoV-2 specific was not confirmed.

PBMCs were isolated by Ficoll-Paque density gradient centrifugation. CDR1 and CDR2 were assigned from the germline V gene as SGHVS and FQNEAQ. The V and J ends are trimmed by 6 bases and 5 bases, leaving 6 bases between them. From the cysteine through the phenylalanine, the CDR3 covers 11 amino acids. The retained sequence is limited to the CDR3, 33 bases, with the frame set at the first base. Comment on this clonotype: Its binding antigen is unknown. The record has no base qualities; no much larger clone is one base away.

The reads were generated on an Illumina NovaSeq 6000. Using 5'RACE with constant-segment primers, TCRalpha and TCRbeta cDNA libraries were constructed, with sample barcodes and unique molecular identifiers added in the process. Trizol reagent was used to extract RNA from every sample. Amplification of the libraries took two PCR steps, and the second step added a second sample barcode plus Illumina TruSeq adapters. Sequencing of the libraries was done on an Illumina NovaSeq, producing 2 x 150 bp paired-end reads. As for the original processing: With migec v1.2.7, reads were demultiplexed and then collapsed into UMI-guided consensus sequences. Using mixcr v2.1.11, UMI consensuses were aligned to TRA and TRB V and J templates and then assembled into clonotypes. A clonotype was counted as expanded or contracted only if both edgeR and NoisET called the change significant, with noise models trained on biological replicates. For edgeR calls, a false discovery rate-adjusted p below 0.01 and a log2 fold-change threshold of 1 were applied. PCA with hierarchical clustering of max-normalized trajectories of the 1000 most abundant clonotypes was used as exploratory dynamics analysis. Separately sequenced CD4+ and CD8+ repertoires were used to assign the CD4 or CD8 phenotype of responding clones. TCRdb reran the public reads through fastp at Q25 and MiXCR, keeping productive beta chains. All rows with the same CDR3 protein become a single entry with the most common DNA and genes. The V and J calls here are based on TCRdb, not the publication. This sample has nearly 110,000 distinct CDR3 sequences in its table, and about an eighth of those were observed once. The top ten constitute 25% to 35% of the sample.

Rearrangement joined TRBV7-8 to TRBJ2-3; the D gene remains uncertain. This clonotype was sampled from an adult woman who had mild COVID-19 (a few samples of this study predate the infection). The sample titles of this study are shuffled in the database, so cell type and time point are left out; the donor was told from shared clones. The sequenced sample was PBMCs or a T cell subset sorted from them (not recorded which). The CDR3 in this case is CASSQGDTQYF. The DNA sequence is given as TGTGCCAGCAGTCAAGGAGATACGCAGTATTTT.